The subject of this entry is one T cell receptor beta chain. Its antigen is not identified. The sample originates from a study of beta chain features in type 1 diabetes. In the study overall: About 110,000,000 sorted cells were examined across all samples.

The isolated RNA, all of it, was reverse transcribed, so expressed TCRB transcripts were what got sequenced. TCRdb's copy holds only in-frame clones and misses some; the assay was immunoSEQ multiplex PCR. Of under 300,000 clones listed, 8% are singletons. CDR1 and CDR2 from the germline V gene are SGHRS and YFSETQ. The CDR3 is 15 residues long. The V and J ends lost 1 base and 1 base respectively, with 10 bases between them. Sampling consisted of one heparinised blood draw per donor, averaging approximately 120 mL. Naive, central memory, regulatory and stem cell-like memory cells within the CD4+ compartment were sorted using CD45RO/CCR7/CD25/CD127/CD95/CD27. Broader study findings: Fewer insertions but more deletions were seen at VDJ junctions in type 1 diabetes patients.

The chain links TRBV5-1 to TRBJ2-3; weak D call: TRBD2 (6 bases). The TCR comes from a woman younger than 30 in good health. The specimen was central memory CD4+ T cells from blood. The CDR3, as DNA: TGCGCCAGCAGCTTGAATCCGGGAGGCACAGATACGCAGTATTTT. Residues: CASSLNPGGTDTQYF. Using reference TRBV5-1 and TRBJ2-3 for the parts outside the CDR3, the full variable domain is KAGVTQTPRYLIKTRGQQVTLSCSPISGHRSVSWYQQTPGQGLQFLFEYFSETQRNKGNFPGRFSGRQFSNSRSEMNVSTLELGDSALYLCASSLNPGGTDTQYFGPGTRLTVL.